This T cell receptor beta chain came from a study of shared clonotypes between healthy human individuals. Study-level findings and limits: Shared across a few donors were roughly 5.3% of the naive CD4 clonotypes. Even with large depth, rarefaction showed that sorted-subset sequencing was incomplete.

This clone was seen just once. Its target is not known. Assay used: immunoSEQ multiplex PCR; TCRdb lists only in-frame clones, some missing. The sample carries about 990,000 clones, more than 75% recorded once. Splitting of CD4+ cells produced CD45RA+ naive and CD45RA-negative memory subsets. V lost 10 bases and J lost 2, with 14 bases in between. The CDR3 is 13 residues long. CDR1 is ENHRY, CDR2 SYGVKD, per germline. The chain employs TRBV10-3 and TRBJ2-5, with D possibly being TRBD1 or TRBD2 (5 bases each). The clonotype comes from a man between 18 and 29 years old in good health. Some clones in this sample may be carry-over from other donors' samples. The sequencing input was memory CD4+ T cells from PBMCs. The subset denotes: CD45RA-negative fraction. The CDR3 DNA reads as TGTGCCACTATAGGGACCGGACAAGAGACCCAGTACTTC. This translates into CATIGTGQETQYF.